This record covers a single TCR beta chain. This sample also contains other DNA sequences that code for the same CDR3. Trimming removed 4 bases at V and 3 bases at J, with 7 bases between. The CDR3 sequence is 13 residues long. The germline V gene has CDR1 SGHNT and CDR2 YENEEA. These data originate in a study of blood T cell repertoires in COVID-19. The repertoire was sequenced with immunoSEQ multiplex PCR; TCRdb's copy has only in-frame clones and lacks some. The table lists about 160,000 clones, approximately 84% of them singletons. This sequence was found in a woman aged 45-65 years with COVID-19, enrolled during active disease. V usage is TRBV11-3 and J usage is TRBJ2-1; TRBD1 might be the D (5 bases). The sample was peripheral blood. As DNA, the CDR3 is TGTGCCAGCAGCTCCGACAGCTACAATGAGCAGTTCTTC. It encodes CASSSDSYNEQFF.